A single sample gave rise to the 24 T cell receptor beta chains below, sequenced in a study of OX40 agonist ivuxolimab in advanced cancers. Here immunoSEQ multiplex PCR was the method, and the copy in TCRdb shows in-frame clones only, minus some. Of some 12,000 clones listed, roughly 78% are singletons. The material was CD4+ or CD8+ T cells sorted from blood, obtained in a trial of the OX40 agonist ivuxolimab. The receptor set was obtained from an adult with an advanced solid tumor such as melanoma, head and neck, liver or kidney cancer.

The count of this clone is one. The chain couples TRBV28 to TRBJ2-7; D unclear. The CDR3 is made up of 13 amino acids. CDR1 is MDHEN, CDR2 SYDVKM, per germline. V gave up 6 bases and J gave up 5 bases, with 14 bases separating them. As DNA, the CDR3 is TGTGCCAGCAGCTCAAAGGAGCGCCACGAGCAGTACTTC. Protein product: CASSSKERHEQYF. The full variable domain, with the rest looked up from reference TRBV28 and TRBJ2-7, is DVKVTQSSRYLVKRTGEKVFLECVQDMDHENMFWYRQDPGLGLRLIYFSYDVKMKEKGDIPEGYSVSREKKERFSLILESASTNQTSMYLCASSSKERHEQYFGPGTRLTVT.

The chain carries TRBV18 and TRBJ1-2; maybe TRBD1 (6 bases). The CDR3 totals 14 residues. Trimming removed 3 bases at V and 8 bases at J, with 16 bases between. CDR1 is KGHSH and CDR2 is LQKENI in the germline V gene. In DNA form, the CDR3 reads TGTGCCAGCTCACCGGAAACAGGGCTAAGGGGCTACACCTTC. This codes for CASSPETGLRGYTF.

By share of the sample, this clone is medium-sized. V gene TRBV13 combines with J gene TRBJ2-6; D not resolved. Germline assignment: CDR1 PRHDT and CDR2 FYEKMQ (reference sequence). V dropped 3 bases and J dropped 0 bases, with 3 bases sitting between them. The CDR3 totals 14 residues. The CDR3: CASSFPSGANVLTF. The CDR3 DNA reads as TGTGCCAGCAGCTTCCCCTCTGGGGCCAACGTCCTGACTTTC.

The V gene is TRBV4-2, the J gene TRBJ2-3, with 13 positions matching TRBD2. Unmatched junction bases numbered 9, after V lost 1 base and J lost 2 bases. Germline assignment: CDR1 LGHNA and CDR2 YNFKEQ. CDR3 length: 19 residues. CDR3 protein: CASSQAPSGLAGPTDTQYF. The CDR3 region has the DNA TGTGCCAGCAGCCAAGCACCCTCGGGACTAGCGGGACCCACAGATACGCAGTATTTT.

The chain couples TRBV6-1 to TRBJ2-7; 8 bases line up with TRBD1. After removal of 8 bases from V and 2 bases from J, the junction contained 5 bases not matched to a gene. This CDR3 is built from 13 residues. Germline loops: CDR1 MNHNS, CDR2 SASEGT. The DNA of the CDR3 is TGTGCCAGCTTCATGACAGGGGCCTACGAGCAGTACTTC. Residues: CASFMTGAYEQYF.

The V gene is TRBV15, the J gene TRBJ2-7; D is unresolved. V shed 0 bases and J shed 4 bases, with 13 bases lying between them. The germline V gene has CDR1 LNHNV and CDR2 YYDKDF (reference sequence). The CDR3 has 15 amino acids. CDR3 in amino acids: CATSRERSPGYEQYF. The CDR3 DNA reads TGTGCCACCAGCAGAGAGAGGTCCCCTGGGTACGAGCAGTACTTC.

V is TRBV27 and J is TRBJ2-2; 13 bases match TRBD2. The CDR3 covers 16 residues. Trimming at V came to 5 bases and at J to 6 bases, leaving 6 bases not matched to a gene. CDR1 is MNHEY, CDR2 SMNVEV, per germline (reference sequence). CDR3 loop: CASSPGLAGAAGELFF. CDR3 DNA sequence: TGTGCCAGCAGTCCCGGACTAGCGGGAGCGGCCGGGGAGCTGTTTTTT.

This clone showed up just a few times. The chain joins TRBV7-2 to TRBJ2-1, with D perhaps assigned TRBD1 or TRBD2 (6 bases each). Trimming stripped 1 base from V and 3 bases from J, with 13 bases between. The CDR3 spans 16 residues. Germline V CDR1 and CDR2: SGHTA, FQGNSA. CDR3 loop: CASSLDPGAFYNEQFF. In DNA form, the CDR3 reads TGTGCCAGCAGCTTAGACCCGGGGGCCTTCTACAATGAGCAGTTCTTC.

The chain joins TRBV4-2 to TRBJ2-3; D ambiguous. Germline CDR1 reads LGHNA; CDR2 reads YNFKEQ. Deletions cut 3 bases from V and 3 bases from J, with 10 bases between. This CDR3 has 14 amino acids. CDR3 sequence: CASSHPDLTDTQYF. In DNA form, the CDR3 reads TGTGCCAGCAGCCATCCCGACCTGACAGATACGCAGTATTTT.

CDR3 bases: TGTGCCAGCAGCTTAGTAACGGGAGGCCCCACCTACGAGCAGTACTTC. Translated: CASSLVTGGPTYEQYF. This sequence joins TRBV7-8 and TRBJ2-7; 7 bases are shared with TRBD2. Germline trimming cut 1 base from V and 2 bases from J; bases unmatched to any gene: 8. The CDR3 runs 16 residues. Germline lookup yields CDR1 SGHVS and CDR2 FQNEAQ.

This clone was detected once. The chain joins TRBV9 to TRBJ2-7; D is unresolved. The CDR3 runs 16 residues. In germline, CDR1 is SGDLS, CDR2 YYNGEE. Trimming left V 0 bases short and J 0 bases short, with 13 bases between. In DNA, the CDR3 is TGTGCCAGCAGCGTAGGAGTAATCGGCGGCTCCTACGAGCAGTACTTC. As protein: CASSVGVIGGSYEQYF.

This sequence joins TRBV4-1 and TRBJ1-1; a possible D gene is TRBD1 (5 bases). The CDR3 contains 16 residues. The ends were cut back, 0 bases at V and 0 bases at J, with 11 bases in the middle. CDR1 is MGHRA, CDR2 YSYEKL, per germline. CDR3 bases: TGCGCCAGCAGCCAAGAGAGACAGACAATGAACACTGAAGCTTTCTTT. Its translation is CASSQERQTMNTEAFF.

Regarding this clone: Compared with germline, one end of the junction differs, possibly owing to a read error. V usage is TRBV7-2 and J usage is TRBJ1-2; D might be TRBD1 (5 bases). The CDR3 length is 11 residues. Germline V gene lookup returns CDR1 SGHTA and CDR2 FQGNSA. The CDR3 nucleotides read TGTGCCAGCAGCTTTATCGGGGGTGGACACTTC. It yields the protein CASSFIGGGHF.

The chain recombines TRBV19 with TRBJ1-1; D is uncertain. From germline, CDR1 is LNHDA and CDR2 SQIVND (reference sequence). The CDR3 has 15 residues. The V gene lost 3 bases and the J gene lost 5 bases, with 16 bases spanning the gap. The CDR3 is CASSMTTIEETEAFF. The CDR3 nucleotides read TGTGCCAGTAGTATGACGACGATAGAGGAGACTGAAGCTTTCTTT.

The chain recombines TRBV27 with TRBJ2-7; D gene unclear. Trimming pared 4 bases from V and 1 base from J, leaving 5 bases between. This CDR3 is 12 amino acids long. Germline-derived CDR1 and CDR2 are MNHEY and SMNVEV (reference sequence). The CDR3: CASSYGSYEQYF. The DNA of the CDR3 is TGTGCCAGCAGTTACGGATCCTACGAGCAGTACTTC.

This clone was counted between two and nine times. The chain couples TRBV7-2 to TRBJ2-3; no firm D call. CDR1 and CDR2 (germline): SGHTA, FQGNSA. V lost 0 bases and J 3 bases, leaving 7 bases between the germline ends. The CDR3 extends over 14 amino acids. The CDR3 DNA reads as TGTGCCAGCAGCTTAGCGGGAACTACAGATACGCAGTATTTT. Translated, it gives CASSLAGTTDTQYF.

V is TRBV5-1 and J is TRBJ2-7; no firm D call. The CDR3 totals 13 residues. The germline gives CDR1 SGHRS, CDR2 YFSETQ. The V end was cut by 0 bases, the J end by 1 base, with 5 bases between. The CDR3 DNA sequence: TGCGCCAGCAGCTTGGGCTGGTCCTACGAGCAGTACTTC. Amino acids: CASSLGWSYEQYF.

This rearrangement joins TRBV4-3 to TRBJ2-1; D is ambiguous. This CDR3 is 13 amino acids long. CDR1 LGHNA and CDR2 YSLEER come from the germline V gene. V was cut by 5 bases and J by 4 bases, with 9 bases left in between. This CDR3 is CASSFGRYNEQFF. In DNA, the CDR3 is TGCGCCAGCAGCTTCGGACGGTACAATGAGCAGTTCTTC.

Details on this clone: A far larger clone is just one base off, so this is likely a read error. J is TRBJ1-3 and V is TRBV4-2; D unclear. The V gene lost 2 bases and the J gene lost 0 bases, with 14 bases spanning the gap. This CDR3 comprises 17 residues. The germline V gene has CDR1 LGHNA and CDR2 YNFKEQ. CDR3 region: CASSQYGGESSGNTIYF. The CDR3 coding sequence is TGTGCCAGCAGCCAATACGGTGGTGAGAGCTCTGGAAACACCATATATTTT.

The CDR3 reads CASGYEQYF. The CDR3 DNA is TGTGCCAGCGGATACGAGCAGTACTTC. This chain uses TRBV6-1 with TRBJ2-7; D not resolved. The CDR3 is 9 residues long. From germline, CDR1 is MNHNS and CDR2 SASEGT. The germline V and J ends were trimmed by 8 bases and 4 bases, with 3 bases remaining between them.

The V gene is TRBV14, the J gene TRBJ1-1; D is possibly TRBD1 (5 bases). CDR1 SGHDN and CDR2 FVKESK come from the germline V gene. The CDR3 extends over 13 amino acids. Trimming took off 4 bases at V and 0 bases at J, with 6 bases between the two ends. The DNA of the CDR3 is TGTGCCAGCAGCCGGGGGATGAACACTGAAGCTTTCTTT. Its translation is CASSRGMNTEAFF.

V gene TRBV29-1 combines with J gene TRBJ2-2, with D unresolved. This CDR3 is 14 amino acids long. The germline gives CDR1 SQVTM, CDR2 ANQGSEA. The V and J ends lost 4 bases and 2 bases respectively, with 11 bases between them. The CDR3, as DNA: TGCAGCGTTGGGACCGACCTCAACACCGGGGAGCTGTTTTTT. This gives the protein CSVGTDLNTGELFF.

This chain links TRBV7-9 with TRBJ1-4; TRBD1 matches at 11 bases. From germline, CDR1 is SEHNR and CDR2 FQNEAQ (reference sequence). This CDR3 contains 17 residues. V was clipped by 5 bases and J by 5 bases; unmatched bases: 10. For the CDR3, the DNA is TGTGCCAGCAGCCCCCGGACAGGGGGCGCGTCAAATGAAAAACTGTTTTTT. Translation: CASSPRTGGASNEKLFF.

V usage is TRBV7-6 and J usage is TRBJ2-3; a weak D match, TRBD2 (6 bases). Trimming stripped 4 bases from V and 1 base from J, with 15 bases between. This CDR3 has 16 residues. CDR1 is SGHVS, CDR2 FNYEAQ, per germline. For the CDR3, the DNA is TGTGCCAGCAGCTCCCTGCTTGGAGGGGGCACAGATACGCAGTATTTT. Protein sequence: CASSSLLGGGTDTQYF.